The text below deals with one TCR beta chain. The data were obtained in a study of blood T cell repertoires in COVID-19. The wider study: COVID-19 samples from acute and convalescent phases originated in the United States, Italy and Spain. The analysed material was cDNA or gDNA that came from T cells, B-cell-depleted T cells, or PBMCs.

Per the original data handling: Amplification of reference gene primers provided the estimated nucleated cell counts. Assay: immunoSEQ multiplex PCR; the TCRdb copy retains only in-frame clones and omits some. V and J calls plus clone size are reproduced from that table; the DNA served to infer D and trimming. The sample has 150,000 to 180,000 clones, just under 85% seen once. Germline assignment: CDR1 SGHTA and CDR2 FQGNSA. This CDR3 comprises 15 residues. Trimming cost V 5 bases and J 8 bases, with 19 bases left between them. Source material: peripheral blood. The gene calls are TRBV7-2 and TRBJ2-1, with TRBD1 as a possible D gene (7 bases). The sequence derives from a woman aged 60-70 years with acute or convalescent COVID-19. This chain's CDR3 is CASSPQGGRGDEQFF. CDR3 nucleotide sequence: TGTGCCAGCAGCCCCCAGGGGGGAAGGGGTGATGAGCAGTTCTTC.